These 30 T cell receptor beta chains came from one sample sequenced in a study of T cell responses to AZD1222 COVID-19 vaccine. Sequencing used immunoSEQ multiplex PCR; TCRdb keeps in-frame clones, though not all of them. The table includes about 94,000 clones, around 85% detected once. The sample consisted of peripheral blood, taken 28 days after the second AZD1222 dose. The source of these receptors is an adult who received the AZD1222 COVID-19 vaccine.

The chain's CDR3 is CASSFQGAGANVLTF. CDR3 coding DNA: TGTGCCAGCAGCTTTCAGGGGGCCGGGGCCAACGTCCTGACTTTC. The chain uses TRBV5-6 and TRBJ2-6, with TRBD1 matching over 8 bases. CDR3 length: 15 residues. Germline lookup yields CDR1 SGHDT and CDR2 YYEEEE. The J segment lost 4 bases and the V segment lost 2 bases, leaving 2 bases of the junction unmatched.

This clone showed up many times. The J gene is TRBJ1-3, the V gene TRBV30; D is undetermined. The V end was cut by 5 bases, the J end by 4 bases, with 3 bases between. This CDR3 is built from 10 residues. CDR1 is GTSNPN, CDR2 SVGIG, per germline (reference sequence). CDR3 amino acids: CAWGGNTIYF. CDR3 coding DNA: TGTGCCTGGGGGGGAAACACCATATATTTT.

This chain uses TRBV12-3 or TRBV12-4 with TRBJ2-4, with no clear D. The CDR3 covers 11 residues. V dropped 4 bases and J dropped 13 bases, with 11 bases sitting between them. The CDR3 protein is CASSSISGQYF. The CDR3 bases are TGTGCCAGCAGTTCCATCTCCGGGCAGTACTTC.

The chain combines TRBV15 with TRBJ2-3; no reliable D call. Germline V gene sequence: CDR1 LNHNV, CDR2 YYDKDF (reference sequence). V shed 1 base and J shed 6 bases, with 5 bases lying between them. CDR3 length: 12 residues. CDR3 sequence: CATSRVSDTQYF. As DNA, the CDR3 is TGTGCCACCAGCAGAGTGAGCGATACGCAGTATTTT.

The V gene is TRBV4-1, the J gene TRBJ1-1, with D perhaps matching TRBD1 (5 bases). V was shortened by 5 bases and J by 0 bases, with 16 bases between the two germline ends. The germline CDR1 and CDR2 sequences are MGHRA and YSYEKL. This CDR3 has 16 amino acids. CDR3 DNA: TGCGCCAGCAGCTCCCCCGGCGGGGGTTTGAACACTGAAGCTTTCTTT. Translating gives CASSSPGGGLNTEAFF.

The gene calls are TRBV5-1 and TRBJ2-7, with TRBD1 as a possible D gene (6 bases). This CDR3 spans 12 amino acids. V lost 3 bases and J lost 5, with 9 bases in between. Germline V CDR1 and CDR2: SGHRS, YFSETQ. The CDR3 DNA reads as TGCGCCAGCAGCTGGAAGGGGGACGAGCAGTACTTC. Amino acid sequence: CASSWKGDEQYF.

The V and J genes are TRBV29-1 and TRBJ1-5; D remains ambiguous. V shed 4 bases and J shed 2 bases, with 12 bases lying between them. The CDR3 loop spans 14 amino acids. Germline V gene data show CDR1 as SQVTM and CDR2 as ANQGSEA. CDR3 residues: CSVAVQAGNQPQHF. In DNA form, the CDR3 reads TGCAGCGTTGCTGTCCAAGCGGGCAATCAGCCCCAGCATTTT.

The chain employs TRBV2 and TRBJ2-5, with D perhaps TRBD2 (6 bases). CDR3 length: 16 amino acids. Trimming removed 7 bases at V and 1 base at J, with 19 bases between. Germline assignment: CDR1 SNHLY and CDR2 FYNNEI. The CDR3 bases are TGTGCCAGCAAGGCCCCGGGCCGGGGAGGCCAAGAGACCCAGTACTTC. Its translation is CASKAPGRGGQETQYF.

The CDR3 DNA reads as TGTGCCTGGAGCCCAGGAAGGGGGCGGGACACTGAAGCTTTCTTT. As protein: CAWSPGRGRDTEAFF. V gene TRBV30 combines with J gene TRBJ1-1; TRBD1 agrees at 7 bases. Germline assignment: CDR1 GTSNPN and CDR2 SVGIG (reference sequence). The CDR3 runs 15 residues. The ends lost 3 bases at V and 3 bases at J; junction bases unmatched: 10.

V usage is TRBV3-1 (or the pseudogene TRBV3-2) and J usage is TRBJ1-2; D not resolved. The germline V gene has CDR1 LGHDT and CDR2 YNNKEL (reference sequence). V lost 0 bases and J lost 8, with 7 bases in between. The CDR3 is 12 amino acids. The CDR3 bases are TGTGCCAGCAGCCAAGATCAGGAAGGCTACACCTTC. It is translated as CASSQDQEGYTF.

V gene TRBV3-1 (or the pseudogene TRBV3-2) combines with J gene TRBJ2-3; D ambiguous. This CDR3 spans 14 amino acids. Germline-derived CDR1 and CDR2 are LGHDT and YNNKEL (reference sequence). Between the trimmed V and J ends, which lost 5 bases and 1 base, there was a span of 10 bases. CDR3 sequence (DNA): TGTGCCAGCAGCGCTGTGGTCGGCACAGATACGCAGTATTTT. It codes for CASSAVVGTDTQYF.

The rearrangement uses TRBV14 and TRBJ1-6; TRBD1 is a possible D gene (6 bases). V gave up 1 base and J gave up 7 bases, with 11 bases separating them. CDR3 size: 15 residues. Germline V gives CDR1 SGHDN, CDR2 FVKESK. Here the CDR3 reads CASSQAQGSNSPLHF. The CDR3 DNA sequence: TGTGCCAGCAGCCAAGCTCAGGGGAGCAATTCACCCCTCCACTTT.

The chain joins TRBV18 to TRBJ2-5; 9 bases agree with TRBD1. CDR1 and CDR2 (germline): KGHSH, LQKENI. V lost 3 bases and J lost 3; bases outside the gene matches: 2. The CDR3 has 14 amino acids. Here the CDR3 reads CASSPGQGKETQYF. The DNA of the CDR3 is TGTGCCAGCTCACCGGGACAGGGAAAAGAGACCCAGTACTTC.

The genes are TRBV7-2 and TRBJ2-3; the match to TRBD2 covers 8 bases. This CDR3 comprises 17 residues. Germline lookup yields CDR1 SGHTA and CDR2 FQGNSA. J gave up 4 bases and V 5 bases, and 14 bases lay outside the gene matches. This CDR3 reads CASSPSPTGGISDTQYF. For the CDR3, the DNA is TGTGCCAGCAGCCCAAGTCCCACGGGGGGGATATCAGATACGCAGTATTTT.

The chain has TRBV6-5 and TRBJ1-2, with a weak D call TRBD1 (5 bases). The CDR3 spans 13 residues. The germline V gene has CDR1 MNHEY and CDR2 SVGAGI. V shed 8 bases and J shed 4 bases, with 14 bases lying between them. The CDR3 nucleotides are TGTGCCAGCCGTCGAGAGGGGATCTATGGCTACACCTTC. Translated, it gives CASRREGIYGYTF.

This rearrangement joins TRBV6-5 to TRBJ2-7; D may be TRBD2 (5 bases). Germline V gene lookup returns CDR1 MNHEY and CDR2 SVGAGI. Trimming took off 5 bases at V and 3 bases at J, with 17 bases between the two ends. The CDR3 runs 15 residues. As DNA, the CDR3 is TGTGCCAGCAGTACGACTAAAGGAGCCCTCTACGAGCAGTACTTC. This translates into CASSTTKGALYEQYF.

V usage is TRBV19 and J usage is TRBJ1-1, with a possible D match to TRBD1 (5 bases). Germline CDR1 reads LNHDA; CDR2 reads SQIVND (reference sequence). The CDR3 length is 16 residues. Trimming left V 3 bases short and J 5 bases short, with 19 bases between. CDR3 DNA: TGTGCCAGTAGTATTTACCCCTTGACAGTTACTACTGAAGCTTTCTTT. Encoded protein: CASSIYPLTVTTEAFF.

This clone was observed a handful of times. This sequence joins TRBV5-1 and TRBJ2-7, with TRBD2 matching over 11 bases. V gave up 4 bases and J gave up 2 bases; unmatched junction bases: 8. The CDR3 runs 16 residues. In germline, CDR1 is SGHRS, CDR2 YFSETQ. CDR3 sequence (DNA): TGCGCCAGCAGCCTCGACGGGACTAGCGGTCCCTACGAGCAGTACTTC. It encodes CASSLDGTSGPYEQYF.

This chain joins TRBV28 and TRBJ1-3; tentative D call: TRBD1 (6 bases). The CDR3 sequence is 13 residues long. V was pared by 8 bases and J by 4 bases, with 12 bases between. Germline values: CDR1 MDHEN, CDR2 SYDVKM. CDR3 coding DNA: TGTGCCAGCTCGCAGGGGACAGGAAACACCATATATTTT. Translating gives CASSQGTGNTIYF.

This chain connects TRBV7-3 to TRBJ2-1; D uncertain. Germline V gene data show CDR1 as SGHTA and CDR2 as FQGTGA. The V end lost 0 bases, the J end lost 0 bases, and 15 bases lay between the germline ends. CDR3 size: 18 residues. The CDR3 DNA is TGTGCCAGCAGCTTAACGGGTTCTGGCGCACTCTCCTACAATGAGCAGTTCTTC. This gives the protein CASSLTGSGALSYNEQFF.

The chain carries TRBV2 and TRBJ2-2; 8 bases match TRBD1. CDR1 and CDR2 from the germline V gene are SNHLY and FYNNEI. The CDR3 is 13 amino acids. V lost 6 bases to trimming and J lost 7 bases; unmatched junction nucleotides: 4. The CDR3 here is CASRQGVSGELFF. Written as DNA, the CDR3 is TGTGCCAGCAGACAGGGGGTCAGCGGGGAGCTGTTTTTT.

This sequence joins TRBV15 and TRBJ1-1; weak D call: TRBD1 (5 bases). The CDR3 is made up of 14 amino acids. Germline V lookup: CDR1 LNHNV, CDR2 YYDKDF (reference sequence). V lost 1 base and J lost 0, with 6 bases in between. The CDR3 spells CATSRAGMNTEAFF. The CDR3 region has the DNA TGTGCCACCAGCAGAGCAGGGATGAACACTGAAGCTTTCTTT.

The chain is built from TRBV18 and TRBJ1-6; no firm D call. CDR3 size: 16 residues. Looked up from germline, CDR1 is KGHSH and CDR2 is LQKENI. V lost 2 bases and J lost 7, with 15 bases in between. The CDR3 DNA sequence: TGTGCCAGCTCACCAACGGCGAGCGATTTAAATTCACCCCTCCACTTT. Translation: CASSPTASDLNSPLHF.

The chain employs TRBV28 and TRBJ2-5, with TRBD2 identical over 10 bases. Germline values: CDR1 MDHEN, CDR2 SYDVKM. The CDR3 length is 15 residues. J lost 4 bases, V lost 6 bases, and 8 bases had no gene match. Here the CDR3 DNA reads TGTGCCAGCAGCGGTAGCGGGAGGCGCGGAGAGACCCAGTACTTC. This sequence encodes CASSGSGRRGETQYF.

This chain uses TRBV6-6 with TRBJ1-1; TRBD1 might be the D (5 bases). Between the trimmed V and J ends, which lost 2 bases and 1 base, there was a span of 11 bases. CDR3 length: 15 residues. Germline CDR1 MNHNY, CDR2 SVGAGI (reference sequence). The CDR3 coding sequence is TGTGCCAGCAGTTACGAAGGGACGCGGAACACTGAAGCTTTCTTT. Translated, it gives CASSYEGTRNTEAFF.

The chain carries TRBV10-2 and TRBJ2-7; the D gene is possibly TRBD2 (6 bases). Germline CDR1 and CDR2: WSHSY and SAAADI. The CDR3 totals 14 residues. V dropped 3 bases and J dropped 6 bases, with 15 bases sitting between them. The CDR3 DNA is TGCGCCAGCAGTGACGGCGGGACGATGGTCGAGCAGTACTTC. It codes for CASSDGGTMVEQYF.

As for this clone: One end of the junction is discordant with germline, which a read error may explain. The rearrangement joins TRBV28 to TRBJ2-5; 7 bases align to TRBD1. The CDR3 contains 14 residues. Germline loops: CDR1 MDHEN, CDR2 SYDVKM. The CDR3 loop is CASSSGGTEDTQYF. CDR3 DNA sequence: TGTGCCAGCAGTTCCGGTGGGACAGAAGACACCCAGTACTTC.

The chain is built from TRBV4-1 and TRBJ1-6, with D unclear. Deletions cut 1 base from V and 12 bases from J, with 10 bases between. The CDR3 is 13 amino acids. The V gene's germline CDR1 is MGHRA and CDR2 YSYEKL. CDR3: CASSQVSQVPLHF. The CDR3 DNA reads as TGCGCCAGCAGCCAAGTCTCCCAAGTACCCCTCCACTTT.

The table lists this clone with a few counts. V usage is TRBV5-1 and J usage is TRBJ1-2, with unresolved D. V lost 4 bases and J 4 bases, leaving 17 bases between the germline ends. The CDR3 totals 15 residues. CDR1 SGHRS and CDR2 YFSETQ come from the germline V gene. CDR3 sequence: CASSQTKADLYGYTF. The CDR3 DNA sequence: TGCGCCAGCAGCCAGACAAAGGCAGACCTCTATGGCTACACCTTC.

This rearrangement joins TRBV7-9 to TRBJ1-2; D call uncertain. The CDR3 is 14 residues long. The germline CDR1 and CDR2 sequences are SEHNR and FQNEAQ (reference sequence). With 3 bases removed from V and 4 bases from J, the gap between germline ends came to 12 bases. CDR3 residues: CASSFEPGIYGYTF. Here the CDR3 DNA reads TGTGCCAGCAGCTTCGAACCGGGAATCTATGGCTACACCTTC.